These T cell receptor beta chains were read from a single sample in a study of blood T cell repertoires in COVID-19. Clones were sequenced by immunoSEQ multiplex PCR, and TCRdb holds only the in-frame ones, with some missing. The table records under 150,000 clones, about 85% of them present only once. Sequenced material: peripheral blood. The origin of the receptors is a man in his forties with active or convalescent COVID-19. The CDR3 runs from the conserved cysteine through the conserved F or W. The order of the fields is CDR3 protein, CDR3 DNA, clone size, J gene, V gene, D gene. D genes are given only for firm matches. Clone size is given for some rows only: seen once, a few or many times, or a class if the clone is expanded.

CDR3aa: CASSALVGESDTQYF
CDR3nt: TGTGCCAGCAGCGCCCTGGTTGGGGAGTCCGATACGCAGTATTTT
abundance: NA
j_gene: TRBJ2-3
v_gene: TRBV9
d_gene: NA

CDR3aa: CASSVQGADNEKLFF
CDR3nt: TGTGCCAGCAGTGTTCAGGGGGCGGACAATGAAAAACTGTTTTTT
abundance: NA
j_gene: TRBJ1-4
v_gene: TRBV25-1
d_gene: TRBD1

CDR3aa: CAISERTSGGAGEQYF
CDR3nt: TGTGCCATCAGTGAAAGGACTAGCGGGGGGGCTGGGGAGCAGTACTTC
abundance: NA
j_gene: TRBJ2-7
v_gene: TRBV10-3
d_gene: TRBD2

CDR3aa: CSVPPGDYGYTF
CDR3nt: TGCAGCGTTCCACCAGGGGACTATGGCTACACCTTC
abundance: NA
j_gene: TRBJ1-2
v_gene: TRBV29-1
d_gene: NA

CDR3aa: CASSLAQGPAAIQYF
CDR3nt: TGCGCCAGCAGCTTGGCCCAGGGGCCCGCGGCCATTCAGTACTTC
abundance: NA
j_gene: TRBJ2-4
v_gene: TRBV5-1
d_gene: NA

CDR3aa: CASRTGFTDTQYF
CDR3nt: TGTGCCAGCAGGACAGGGTTCACAGATACGCAGTATTTT
abundance: NA
j_gene: TRBJ2-3
v_gene: TRBV6-5
d_gene: TRBD1

CDR3aa: CASSFLGATYGYTF
CDR3nt: TGTGCCAGCAGTTTCCTGGGGGCGACCTATGGCTACACCTTC
abundance: NA
j_gene: TRBJ1-2
v_gene: TRBV28
d_gene: NA

CDR3aa: CASSQDGTGGAYEQYF
CDR3nt: TGTGCCAGCAGCCAAGATGGGACAGGGGGGGCCTACGAGCAGTACTTC
abundance: NA
j_gene: TRBJ2-7
v_gene: TRBV3-1/TRBV3-2
d_gene: TRBD1

CDR3aa: CAWSDSWNAGNTIYF
CDR3nt: TGTGCCTGGAGTGACAGCTGGAACGCTGGAAACACCATATATTTT
abundance: NA
j_gene: TRBJ1-3
v_gene: TRBV30
d_gene: NA

CDR3aa: CASSLGGTGPDTQYF
CDR3nt: TGCGCCAGCAGCTTGGGGGGGACAGGGCCAGATACGCAGTATTTT
abundance: NA
j_gene: TRBJ2-3
v_gene: TRBV5-1
d_gene: TRBD1

CDR3aa: CASSLGMSGTDNEQFF
CDR3nt: TGTGCCAGCAGCTTAGGAATGTCCGGGACAGACAATGAGCAGTTCTTC
abundance: NA
j_gene: TRBJ2-1
v_gene: TRBV11-3
d_gene: TRBD1

CDR3aa: CASSLAEEIRRSYEQYF
CDR3nt: TGTGCCAGCAGCTTAGCTGAGGAAATAAGACGGTCCTACGAGCAGTACTTC
abundance: NA
j_gene: TRBJ2-7
v_gene: TRBV7-2
d_gene: NA

CDR3aa: CASRPDRGNQPQHF
CDR3nt: TGTGCCAGCAGGCCCGACAGGGGCAATCAGCCCCAGCATTTT
abundance: NA
j_gene: TRBJ1-5
v_gene: TRBV6-5
d_gene: TRBD1

CDR3aa: CASRGLAGETQYF
CDR3nt: TGTGCCAGCAGGGGACTAGCGGGAGAGACCCAGTACTTC
abundance: NA
j_gene: TRBJ2-5
v_gene: TRBV2
d_gene: TRBD2

CDR3aa: CASSPPWGGSTEAFF
CDR3nt: TGTGCCAGCAGCCCTCCATGGGGGGGGAGCACTGAAGCTTTCTTT
abundance: NA
j_gene: TRBJ1-1
v_gene: TRBV3-1/TRBV3-2
d_gene: NA

CDR3aa: CASSYRGGYTF
CDR3nt: TGTGCCAGCAGTTACAGGGGTGGCTACACCTTC
abundance: NA
j_gene: TRBJ1-2
v_gene: TRBV21-1
d_gene: NA

CDR3aa: CASSSPSRDRVSEQYF
CDR3nt: TGTGCCAGCAGTTCCCCCAGCAGGGACAGGGTTAGTGAGCAGTACTTC
abundance: NA
j_gene: TRBJ2-7
v_gene: TRBV28
d_gene: TRBD1

CDR3aa: CASSGRGGVADTQYF
CDR3nt: TGTGCCAGCAGCGGGCGGGGGGGCGTAGCAGATACGCAGTATTTT
abundance: once
j_gene: TRBJ2-3
v_gene: TRBV13
d_gene: TRBD2

CDR3aa: CASSKDYPNTGELFF
CDR3nt: TGTGCCAGTAGCAAGGACTACCCGAACACCGGGGAGCTGTTTTTT
abundance: NA
j_gene: TRBJ2-2
v_gene: TRBV19
d_gene: NA

CDR3aa: CASSQFTGTGGLETQYF
CDR3nt: TGCGCCAGCAGCCAATTTACCGGTACAGGGGGACTTGAGACCCAGTACTTC
abundance: NA
j_gene: TRBJ2-5
v_gene: TRBV4-1
d_gene: TRBD1

CDR3aa: CASSQGLPQGSGTGELFF
CDR3nt: TGCGCCAGCAGCCAAGGCCTCCCACAGGGGTCGGGCACCGGGGAGCTGTTTTTT
abundance: NA
j_gene: TRBJ2-2
v_gene: TRBV4-3
d_gene: TRBD1

CDR3aa: CASSLPGQVDFNIQYF
CDR3nt: TGTGCCAGCAGCTTGCCGGGACAAGTAGACTTCAACATTCAGTACTTC
abundance: once
j_gene: TRBJ2-4
v_gene: TRBV11-2
d_gene: NA

CDR3aa: CASRPDRDSNQPQHF
CDR3nt: TGTGCCAGCAGACCCGACAGGGATAGCAATCAGCCCCAGCATTTT
abundance: NA
j_gene: TRBJ1-5
v_gene: TRBV6-5
d_gene: TRBD1

CDR3aa: CASSPGHEQFF
CDR3nt: TGTGCCAGCAGCCCGGGACACGAGCAGTTCTTC
abundance: NA
j_gene: TRBJ2-1
v_gene: TRBV3-1/TRBV3-2
d_gene: NA

CDR3aa: CSASKTGNYGYTF
CDR3nt: TGCAGTGCTAGTAAGACAGGCAACTATGGCTACACCTTC
abundance: NA
j_gene: TRBJ1-2
v_gene: TRBV20-1
d_gene: NA

CDR3aa: CASSYSEGSAEAFF
CDR3nt: TGTGCCAGCAGTTACTCGGAGGGTAGTGCTGAAGCTTTCTTT
abundance: NA
j_gene: TRBJ1-1
v_gene: TRBV6-6
d_gene: NA

CDR3aa: CASSLGVAAFGEQFF
CDR3nt: TGTGCCAGCAGCTTAGGGGTAGCGGCGTTCGGCGAGCAGTTCTTC
abundance: NA
j_gene: TRBJ2-1
v_gene: TRBV7-9
d_gene: NA

CDR3aa: CASSLSGVDTQYF
CDR3nt: TGTGCCAGCAGTTTGTCGGGGGTTGATACGCAGTATTTT
abundance: NA
j_gene: TRBJ2-3
v_gene: TRBV12-3/TRBV12-4
d_gene: NA

CDR3aa: CASSLQRLLNTEAFF
CDR3nt: TGTGCCAGCAGCTTACAGCGACTATTGAACACTGAAGCTTTCTTT
abundance: NA
j_gene: TRBJ1-1
v_gene: TRBV5-5
d_gene: NA

CDR3aa: CASSAWGGAGNEQFF
CDR3nt: TGCGCCAGCAGCGCCTGGGGGGGGGCCGGGAATGAGCAGTTCTTC
abundance: NA
j_gene: TRBJ2-1
v_gene: TRBV4-3
d_gene: NA

CDR3aa: CASSPPGGGAGTEAFF
CDR3nt: TGTGCCAGCTCACCACCCGGCGGGGGGGCAGGGACTGAAGCTTTCTTT
abundance: NA
j_gene: TRBJ1-1
v_gene: TRBV18
d_gene: NA

CDR3aa: CASSFFGGPQETQYF
CDR3nt: TGTGCCAGCAGCTTCTTCGGGGGGCCCCAAGAGACCCAGTACTTC
abundance: few
j_gene: TRBJ2-5
v_gene: TRBV7-3
d_gene: NA

CDR3aa: CASSAWTGGHGQPQHF
CDR3nt: TGTGCCAGTAGTGCCTGGACAGGGGGTCATGGGCAGCCCCAGCATTTT
abundance: NA
j_gene: TRBJ1-5
v_gene: TRBV19
d_gene: TRBD1

CDR3aa: CASSVSEGDTDTQYF
CDR3nt: TGTGCCTCCAGCGTTAGCGAGGGGGACACAGATACGCAGTATTTT
abundance: NA
j_gene: TRBJ2-3
v_gene: TRBV11-2
d_gene: NA

CDR3aa: CASSIGTVNEQFF
CDR3nt: TGTGCCAGCAGCATCGGGACAGTTAATGAGCAGTTCTTC
abundance: NA
j_gene: TRBJ2-1
v_gene: TRBV5-6
d_gene: TRBD1

CDR3aa: CASSENPGTTSTDTQYF
CDR3nt: TGCGCCAGCAGTGAAAACCCCGGGACAACGAGCACAGATACGCAGTATTTT
abundance: NA
j_gene: TRBJ2-3
v_gene: TRBV10-1
d_gene: NA

CDR3aa: CASSLAGQLTDTQYF
CDR3nt: TGCGCCAGCAGCTTGGCCGGACAGCTCACAGATACGCAGTATTTT
abundance: NA
j_gene: TRBJ2-3
v_gene: TRBV5-1
d_gene: NA

CDR3aa: CASSEALLDRSSYEQYF
CDR3nt: TGTGCCAGCAGTGAAGCGCTTCTGGACAGGAGCTCCTACGAGCAGTACTTC
abundance: NA
j_gene: TRBJ2-7
v_gene: TRBV2
d_gene: TRBD1

CDR3aa: CASSMGPRDEQFF
CDR3nt: TGTGCCAGCAGCATGGGGCCCCGGGATGAGCAGTTCTTC
abundance: NA
j_gene: TRBJ2-1
v_gene: TRBV7-3
d_gene: NA

CDR3aa: CASSESGVRNEQFF
CDR3nt: TGTGCCAGCAGTGAATCAGGGGTTCGGAATGAGCAGTTCTTC
abundance: once
j_gene: TRBJ2-1
v_gene: TRBV25-1
d_gene: NA

CDR3aa: CASSRTSLRGASEQFF
CDR3nt: TGCGCCAGCAGCCGGACCTCCTTGCGGGGGGCTAGTGAGCAGTTCTTC
abundance: NA
j_gene: TRBJ2-1
v_gene: TRBV5-1
d_gene: TRBD2

CDR3aa: CASSLGGGAYNEQFF
CDR3nt: TGTGCCAGCAGCTTAGGCGGGGGGGCCTACAATGAGCAGTTCTTC
abundance: once
j_gene: TRBJ2-1
v_gene: TRBV7-2
d_gene: TRBD2

CDR3aa: CAWSLSTGGRGGYTF
CDR3nt: TGTGCCTGGAGCCTTTCGACAGGGGGTAGGGGCGGCTACACCTTC
abundance: NA
j_gene: TRBJ1-2
v_gene: TRBV30
d_gene: TRBD1

CDR3aa: CASSQDPGGSTDTQYF
CDR3nt: TGTGCCAGCAGCCAAGATCCCGGGGGTAGCACAGATACGCAGTATTTT
abundance: once
j_gene: TRBJ2-3
v_gene: TRBV4-2
d_gene: NA

CDR3aa: CASSTSPGLEADTQYF
CDR3nt: TGCGCCAGCAGCACCTCCCCGGGACTTGAGGCAGATACGCAGTATTTT
abundance: NA
j_gene: TRBJ2-3
v_gene: TRBV5-1
d_gene: NA

CDR3aa: CASTPTGLETQYF
CDR3nt: TGTGCCAGCACCCCGACAGGGTTGGAGACCCAGTACTTC
abundance: NA
j_gene: TRBJ2-5
v_gene: TRBV2
d_gene: TRBD1

CDR3aa: CASSPLTGGAYNEQFF
CDR3nt: TGTGCCAGCTCACCACTTACCGGGGGGGCGTACAATGAGCAGTTCTTC
abundance: NA
j_gene: TRBJ2-1
v_gene: TRBV18
d_gene: TRBD2

CDR3aa: CAWVAGGQEQYF
CDR3nt: TGTGCCTGGGTAGCGGGGGGGCAGGAGCAGTACTTC
abundance: once
j_gene: TRBJ2-7
v_gene: TRBV30
d_gene: TRBD2

CDR3aa: CASKGQGRDQPQHF
CDR3nt: TGTGCCAGCAAGGGACAGGGAAGGGATCAGCCCCAGCATTTT
abundance: NA
j_gene: TRBJ1-5
v_gene: TRBV6-5
d_gene: TRBD1

CDR3aa: CASSPGQIPYEQYF
CDR3nt: TGTGCCAGCAGCCCGGGACAGATTCCCTACGAGCAGTACTTC
abundance: NA
j_gene: TRBJ2-7
v_gene: TRBV7-2
d_gene: TRBD1

CDR3aa: CASSPRTGRSNEQFF
CDR3nt: TGTGCCAGCAGCCCAAGGACAGGGAGATCCAATGAGCAGTTCTTC
abundance: few
j_gene: TRBJ2-1
v_gene: TRBV4-2
d_gene: TRBD1

CDR3aa: CASSRQGARGEKLFF
CDR3nt: TGTGCCAGCTCAAGACAGGGGGCGCGAGGTGAAAAACTGTTTTTT
abundance: NA
j_gene: TRBJ1-4
v_gene: TRBV18
d_gene: TRBD1